This T cell receptor beta chain was captured by sequencing in a study of Ad26.COV2.S vaccination and SARS-CoV-2 variants. At the level of the study: Donor got 5x10^10 or 1x10^11 viral particles of Ad26.COV2.S.

The germline CDR1 and CDR2 sequences are MNHEY and SVGAGI. The CDR3 loop spans 14 amino acids. After removal of 5 bases from V and 4 bases from J, the junction contained 5 bases not matched to a gene. Using immunoSEQ multiplex PCR, the repertoire was profiled, and TCRdb retains in-frame clones only, with some absent. This sample has over 400,000 clones, with roughly 89% found just once. Indicated treatment: some 20 received Ad26.COV2.S at low or high dose, single or two shots; several received placebo; per-sample allocation not given. Vaccine and placebo recipients were sampled on day 63 after the first injection. Donation came from an adult in Boston who was aged 18-55 years. Study-wide findings and caveats: Vaccine recipients had higher spike-specific TCR breadth than placebo recipients. Possibly, TCR breadth and depth analyses underestimated total T cell responses.

About this clone: Its target is not known.

The TCR was taken from a person aged 18-60 years who received the Ad26.COV2.S COVID-19 vaccine or a placebo. This sample comprised peripheral blood, obtained in a trial of Ad26.COV2.S vaccine versus placebo. The chain carries TRBV6-5 and TRBJ2-7; TRBD1 aligns across 10 bases. The CDR3 bases are TGTGCCAGCAGTAGGGACAGGGGTTTTTACGAGCAGTACTTC. The encoded protein is CASSRDRGFYEQYF.